Each of the 26 T cell receptor beta chains below was sequenced from the same sample in a study of early T cells in non-severe SARS-CoV-2 infection. TCRdb passed the 5' RACE reads through MiXCR, listing each CDR3 protein once. In the table there are approximately 100,000 distinct CDR3 sequences, approximately 9.9% of which are singletons. Sequenced sample: whole blood. These receptors all come from an adult who was a healthcare worker with PCR-confirmed SARS-CoV-2 infection or an uninfected control (not recorded which).

This clonotype was recorded many times. The chain carries TRBV20-1 and TRBJ1-4, with a tentative D call TRBD1 (6 bases). CDR1 and CDR2 (germline): DFQATT, SNEGSKA (reference sequence). The CDR3 is 14 residues long. Trimming took 3 bases from V and 10 from J, leaving 18 bases between them. The CDR3 DNA is TGCAGTGCTAGTTTTGGACAGCAGACAGGAAAACTGTTTTTT. Protein sequence: CSASFGQQTGKLFF.

This clonotype was observed many times. V usage is TRBV12-3 or TRBV12-4 and J usage is TRBJ1-5; 7 bases match TRBD1. The CDR3 has 14 residues. V shed 6 bases, J shed 4 bases, and the junction held 6 bases outside the gene matches. CDR3 residues: CASSPGTENQPQHF. The CDR3, as DNA: TGTGCCAGCAGCCCCGGGACAGAGAATCAGCCCCAGCATTTT.

The sample holds many counts of this clonotype. This rearrangement joins TRBV5-1 to TRBJ1-2; 12 nucleotides align to TRBD1. Trimming took 4 bases from V and 7 from J; bases not matched to a gene: 2. The CDR3 covers 13 residues. Germline-derived CDR1 and CDR2 are SGHRS and YFSETQ. In DNA form, the CDR3 reads TGCGCCAGCAGCCCGGGACAGGGGGCTGGCTACACCTTC. This encodes CASSPGQGAGYTF.

The rearrangement joins TRBV27 to TRBJ2-3, with D uncertain. CDR3 size: 13 residues. Deletions cut 4 bases from V and 2 bases from J, with 7 bases between. Germline CDR1 MNHEY, CDR2 SMNVEV (reference sequence). The CDR3 is CASSWGHTDTQYF. Here the CDR3 DNA reads TGTGCCAGCAGTTGGGGTCACACAGATACGCAGTATTTT.

Comment on this clonotype: One end of the junction is discordant with germline, which a read error may explain. The gene calls are TRBV28 and TRBJ2-7; 8 bases fit TRBD2. The CDR3 has 13 residues. CDR1 MDHEN and CDR2 SYDVKM come from the germline V gene. The chain's CDR3 is CASSLRTSRTIKF. The CDR3 coding sequence is TGTGCCAGCAGCCTCAGGACTAGCCGAACGATAAAATTC.

This clonotype showed up many times. The rearrangement joins TRBV3-1 to TRBJ2-7; D not resolved. This CDR3 contains 13 residues. V was pared by 5 bases and J by 3 bases, with 11 bases between. Germline V gene lookup returns CDR1 LGHDT and CDR2 YNNKEL (reference sequence). CDR3 protein: CASSARTGYEQYF. DNA of the CDR3: TGTGCCAGCAGCGCCCGGACGGGCTACGAGCAGTACTTC.

The J gene is TRBJ1-2, the V gene TRBV12-2; the table's D call TRBD1 went unverified against the DNA. TRBV12-2 is noted as a pseudogene. The CDR3 has 14 amino acids. CDR3 amino acids: CASRPRQGGYGYTF. The CDR3 region has the DNA TGTGCAAGTCGCCCTCGGCAGGGTGGCTATGGCTACACCTTC.

The genes are TRBV7-3 and TRBJ1-2, with 9 bases lining up with TRBD1. The germline gives CDR1 SGHTA, CDR2 FQGTGA. V shed 5 bases and J 6 bases; nucleotides not matched to a gene: 7. This CDR3 has 14 residues. This CDR3 reads CASSPGTGRNGYTF. The CDR3 DNA reads TGTGCCAGCAGCCCCGGGACAGGGAGAAATGGCTACACCTTC. The complete variable domain, with remaining parts taken from reference TRBV7-3 and TRBJ1-2, reads GAGVSQTPSNKVTEKGKYVELRCDPISGHTALYWYRQSLGQGPEFLIYFQGTGAADDSGLPNDRFFAVRPEGSVSTLKIQRTERGDSAVYLCASSPGTGRNGYTFGSGTRLTVV.

CDR3 sequence reads: CSARDSAYGELFF. The CDR3 region has the DNA TGCAGCGCCCGGGACAGTGCTTACGGGGAGCTGTTTTTT. The V call is TRBV29-1, the J call TRBJ2-2; 7 bases are a match to TRBD1. With V trimmed by 7 bases and J by 7 bases, 9 bases remained unmatched. This CDR3 is built from 13 residues. Germline V gene sequence: CDR1 SQVTM, CDR2 ANQGSEA.

This clonotype has more than one count but fewer than ten. The chain combines TRBV27 with TRBJ1-3, with TRBD1 matching over 7 bases. CDR3 length: 16 amino acids. The germline V gene encodes CDR1 MNHEY and CDR2 SMNVEV (reference sequence). V shed 5 bases, J shed 3 bases, and the junction held 10 bases outside the gene matches. CDR3 protein: CASSTNRGYGGNTIYF. The CDR3 DNA sequence: TGTGCCAGCAGTACAAACAGGGGTTACGGTGGAAACACCATATATTTT.

At least ten counts were recorded for this clonotype. The chain joins TRBV18 to TRBJ1-3; D call uncertain. V was trimmed by 2 bases and J by 4 bases, leaving 15 bases between them. This CDR3 comprises 16 residues. Germline V lookup: CDR1 KGHSH, CDR2 LQKENI. CDR3 amino acids: CASSPTWPRQGNTIYF. The CDR3, as DNA: TGTGCCAGCTCACCAACTTGGCCGCGCCAGGGAAACACCATATATTTT.

This chain links TRBV11-2 with TRBJ2-4; 10 bases map to TRBD2. The CDR3 length is 17 residues. Germline CDR1 is SGHAT and CDR2 is FQNNGV. The trim removed 5 bases at V and 2 bases at J, leaving 9 bases unmatched. For the CDR3, the DNA is TGTGCCAGCAGCCGATGGGAGCGGGAGGGTACCAAAAACATTCAGTACTTC. Protein sequence: CASSRWEREGTKNIQYF.

In its sample, this clonotype was seen a few times. The rearrangement joins TRBV2 to TRBJ2-3; D gene uncertain. V shed 6 bases and J shed 1 base, with 14 bases lying between them. The germline CDR1 and CDR2 sequences are SNHLY and FYNNEI. This CDR3 contains 15 residues. In nucleotides, the CDR3 is TGTGCCAGCAGGGAGTTTGGGTCTCGCACAGATACGCAGTATTTT. It yields the protein CASREFGSRTDTQYF.

This clonotype turned up a few times. The chain has TRBV5-1 and TRBJ1-6; D call uncertain. Germline V gene sequence: CDR1 SGHRS, CDR2 YFSETQ. The CDR3 extends over 14 amino acids. Trimming cost V 0 bases and J 5 bases, with 6 bases left between them. As DNA, the CDR3 is TGCGCCAGCAGCTTGGGAGCCCATAATTCACCCCTCCACTTT. Amino acid sequence: CASSLGAHNSPLHF. The full variable domain, rest sourced from reference TRBV5-1 and TRBJ1-6, is KAGVTQTPRYLIKTRGQQVTLSCSPISGHRSVSWYQQTPGQGLQFLFEYFSETQRNKGNFPGRFSGRQFSNSRSEMNVSTLELGDSALYLCASSLGAHNSPLHFGNGTRLTVT.

The rearrangement joins TRBV28 to TRBJ2-7; 12 bases fit TRBD2. This CDR3 comprises 21 residues. Germline V gene data show CDR1 as MDHEN and CDR2 as SYDVKM. V gave up 1 base and J gave up 3 bases; unmatched junction bases: 19. The CDR3 DNA is TGTGCCAGCAGTTTATCTCCCCCCAGACAGATGACTAGCGGGAGAATCTACGAGCAGTACTTC. Translated: CASSLSPPRQMTSGRIYEQYF. Supplemented by reference TRBV28 and TRBJ2-7, the full variable domain reads DVKVTQSSRYLVKRTGEKVFLECVQDMDHENMFWYRQDPGLGLRLIYFSYDVKMKEKGDIPEGYSVSREKKERFSLILESASTNQTSMYLCASSLSPPRQMTSGRIYEQYFGPGTRLTVT.

This clonotype came up a few times. The chain links TRBV30 to TRBJ2-1, with D tentatively TRBD2 (5 bases). Germline CDR1 reads GTSNPN; CDR2 reads SVGIG (reference sequence). Trimming stripped 4 bases from V and 8 bases from J, with 9 bases between. The CDR3 spans 11 residues. For the CDR3, the DNA is TGTGCCTGGACTAGCCTTCATGAGCAGTTCTTC. Residues: CAWTSLHEQFF. The full variable domain, in which reference TRBV30 and TRBJ2-1 provide the parts outside the CDR3, is SQTIHQWPATLVQPVGSPLSLECTVEGTSNPNLYWYRQAAGRGLQLLFYSVGIGQISSEVPQNLSASRPQDRQFILSSKKLLLSDSGFYLCAWTSLHEQFFGPGTRLTVL.

This sequence joins TRBV18 and TRBJ1-1; 8 positions agree with TRBD1. The CDR3 contains 16 residues. The J segment lost 0 bases and the V segment lost 1 base, leaving 4 bases of the junction unmatched. Germline V gives CDR1 KGHSH, CDR2 LQKENI. The CDR3 coding sequence is TGTGCCAGCTCACCACGCAGGGGGCAGTTGAACACTGAAGCTTTCTTT. Translated: CASSPRRGQLNTEAFF.

This clonotype was counted between two and nine times. J is TRBJ2-1 and V is TRBV24-1; 12 bases fit TRBD1. The CDR3 has 16 residues. Germline V gene data show CDR1 as KGHDR and CDR2 as SFDVKD. V dropped 4 bases and J dropped 7; count of bases not matched to a gene: 7. CDR3 nucleotides: TGTGCCACCAGTGAGACCGGGACAGGGGGCCGTAATGAGCAGTTCTTC. Protein: CATSETGTGGRNEQFF.

The J gene is TRBJ2-3, the V gene TRBV20-1; TRBD1 matches 7 bases. Germline loops: CDR1 DFQATT, CDR2 SNEGSKA (reference sequence). The CDR3 totals 15 residues. V lost 1 base to trimming and J lost 6 bases; unmatched junction nucleotides: 10. The CDR3 region is CSARGTGAPGDTQYF. CDR3 nucleotides: TGCAGTGCTAGAGGAACAGGGGCCCCAGGGGATACGCAGTATTTT.

This clonotype was detected a few times. The chain carries TRBV6-1 and TRBJ2-1; 15 positions agree with TRBD2. CDR1 is MNHNS and CDR2 is SASEGT in the germline V gene. This CDR3 is built from 14 residues. V was clipped by 6 bases and J by 12 bases; unmatched bases: 6. The CDR3 is CASRNGLAGGVQFF. The CDR3 nucleotides read TGTGCCAGCAGAAACGGACTAGCGGGGGGGGTGCAGTTCTTC.

This clonotype was seen ten or more times. The chain couples TRBV4-1 to TRBJ1-5; D uncertain. The CDR3 is 13 amino acids. Germline CDR1 reads MGHRA; CDR2 reads YSYEKL. V was clipped by 2 bases and J by 1 base, with 3 bases between them. CDR3 in DNA: TGCGCCAGCAGCCAAATGAGCAATCAGCCCCAGCATTTT. Translating gives CASSQMSNQPQHF.

This clonotype was recorded at least ten times. CDR3 sequence (DNA): TGCAGCGGGGGACTAGCGGGCGGAGATACGCAGTATTTT. Translating gives CSGGLAGGDTQYF. The rearrangement links TRBV29-1 to TRBJ2-3; 12 nucleotides align to TRBD2. This CDR3 region has 13 residues. With V trimmed by 7 bases and J by 5 bases, 4 bases remained unmatched. Germline values: CDR1 SQVTM, CDR2 ANQGSEA.

This clonotype has ten or more counts. The rearrangement uses TRBV24-1 and TRBJ2-5, with a possible D match to TRBD2 (6 bases). Deletions cut 3 bases from V and 5 bases from J, with 15 bases between. From germline, CDR1 is KGHDR and CDR2 SFDVKD. The CDR3 length is 15 residues. CDR3 sequence: CATSDPSGLEETQYF. The CDR3 DNA follows: TGTGCCACCAGTGATCCAAGCGGGTTAGAGGAGACCCAGTACTTC.

This chain joins TRBV12-3 or TRBV12-4 and TRBJ2-5; D ambiguous. The CDR3 has 12 amino acids. Trimming removed 2 bases from V and 6 bases from J, with 7 bases in between. CDR3 DNA: TGTGCCAGCAGTTTAACGAGCAAGACCCAGTACTTC. Its protein is CASSLTSKTQYF.

The sample holds a few counts of this clonotype. The J gene is TRBJ2-7, the V gene TRBV9; D is possibly TRBD2 (6 bases). The CDR3 has 15 amino acids. Deletions cut 2 bases from V and 2 bases from J, with 14 bases between. Germline V gene data show CDR1 as SGDLS and CDR2 as YYNGEE. The CDR3 region has the DNA TGTGCCAGCAGCGTGAGCGGGTCTGCTACCTACGAGCAGTACTTC. It translates to CASSVSGSATYEQYF.

In its sample, this clonotype was seen a few times. V usage is TRBV7-9 and J usage is TRBJ1-2, with 11 nucleotides matching TRBD1. There are 16 residues in the CDR3. The germline V gene encodes CDR1 SEHNR and CDR2 FQNEAQ (reference sequence). Trimming cost V 5 bases and J 8 bases; bases outside gene matches: 13. This chain's CDR3 is CASSTSPGQGAYGYTF. The CDR3 DNA is TGTGCCAGCAGCACCTCCCCTGGACAGGGGGCGTACGGCTACACCTTC. Combining the CDR3 with reference TRBV7-9 and TRBJ1-2 gives the whole variable domain DTGVSQNPRHKITKRGQNVTFRCDPISEHNRLYWYRQTLGQGPEFLTYFQNEAQLEKSRLLSDRFSAERPKGSFSTLEIQRTEQGDSAMYLCASSTSPGQGAYGYTFGSGTRLTVV.